This T cell receptor (beta chain) was profiled in a study of control samples from healthy donors and cancer patients. Clones were sequenced by immunoSEQ multiplex PCR, and TCRdb holds only the in-frame ones, with some missing. This table has roughly 200,000 clones, 90% to 95% appearing once. The CDR3 length is 14 residues. Germline CDR1 SQVTM, CDR2 ANQGSEA. Trimming took 4 bases from V and 5 from J; bases not matched to a gene: 10. This sequence joins TRBV29-1 and TRBJ1-1; 7 positions agree with TRBD1. What was sequenced was blood. This clonotype originated in a man aged 25 to 40 in good health. CDR3: CSVAHFTGETEAFF. The CDR3 coding sequence is TGCAGCGTTGCGCATTTCACAGGGGAAACTGAAGCTTTCTTT.